This record looks at one TCR beta chain sequence and its context. Its antigen is as yet unknown. The PCR had 60 Vbeta and 13 Jbeta primers. TCRdb's table, derived via immunoSEQ multiplex PCR, lists solely in-frame clones and lacks some. The repertoire table contains under 40,000 clones. The CDR3 totals 13 residues. V gave up 1 base and J gave up 5 bases, with 6 bases separating them. CDR1 and CDR2 (germline): LGHNA, YSLEER. These data originate in a study of cytomegalovirus exposure and HLA in healthy donors. The study, taken as a whole, reports: Some public TCRs appeared in many individuals, while most sequences were rare.

The chain recombines TRBV4-3 with TRBJ2-1; maybe TRBD1 (5 bases). The TCR sequence derives from a woman in her thirties or forties in good health and CMV-seropositive. Material for sequencing was PBMCs. The CDR3 region is CASSQVGDNEQFF. The CDR3 DNA reads as TGCGCCAGCAGCCAAGTAGGGGACAATGAGCAGTTCTTC.